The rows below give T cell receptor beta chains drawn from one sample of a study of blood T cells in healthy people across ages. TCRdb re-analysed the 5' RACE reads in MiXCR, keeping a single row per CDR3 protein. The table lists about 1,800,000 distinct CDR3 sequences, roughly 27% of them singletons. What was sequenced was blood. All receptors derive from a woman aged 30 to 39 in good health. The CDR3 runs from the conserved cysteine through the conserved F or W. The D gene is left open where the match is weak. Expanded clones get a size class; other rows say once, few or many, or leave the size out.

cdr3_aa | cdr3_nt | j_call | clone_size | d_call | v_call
CASSLQEGSYTF | TGTGCCAGCAGCTTACAAGAAGGAAGCTACACCTTC | TRBJ1-2 | once | . | TRBV11-2
CASTGGRAAGELFF | TGTGCCAGCACCGGCGGGAGGGCGGCCGGGGAGCTGTTTTTT | TRBJ2-2 | . | TRBD2 | TRBV12-3/TRBV12-4
CASREDRGASNQPQHF | TGTGCCAGCAGGGAGGATAGGGGCGCTAGCAATCAGCCCCAGCATTTT | TRBJ1-5 | few | . | TRBV28
CSGATNNEQFF | TGCAGCGGCGCCACTAACAATGAGCAGTTCTTC | TRBJ2-1 | few | . | TRBV29-1
CSVERTVKNEKLFF | TGCAGTGTTGAGAGGACGGTAAAAAATGAAAAACTGTTTTTT | TRBJ1-4 | few | . | TRBV20-1
CASSPPGQGSGNEQFF | TGTGCCAGCTCACCACCGGGACAGGGTTCCGGCAATGAGCAGTTCTTC | TRBJ2-1 | . | TRBD1 | TRBV18
CATSDPGGTGADTQYF | TGTGCCACCAGTGATCCGGGAGGGACAGGGGCAGATACGCAGTATTTT | TRBJ2-3 | . | TRBD1 | TRBV24-1
CASSPSPYTEAFF | TGTGCCAGCTCACCTTCACCCTACACTGAAGCTTTCTTT | TRBJ1-1 | few | . | TRBV18
CASKAGTKWHEQYF | TGTGCCAGCAAGGCCGGGACTAAGTGGCACGAGCAGTACTTC | TRBJ2-7 | many | TRBD2 | TRBV12-3/TRBV12-4
CASSYTLPGTVRSGANVLTF | TGTGCCAGCAGTTACACACTGCCGGGAACCGTACGCTCTGGGGCCAACGTCCTGACTTTC | TRBJ2-6 | . | . | TRBV6-5
CASNPPSVNTQYF | TGTGCCAGCAATCCGCCTAGCGTCAATACGCAGTATTTT | TRBJ2-3 | few | . | TRBV6-1
CASGSTGTSGGQPQHF | TGTGCCAGTGGAAGTACCGGGACCTCAGGGGGTCAGCCCCAGCATTTT | TRBJ1-5 | few | TRBD1 | TRBV19
CASSPRLIQPQHF | TGTGCCAGCAGCCCCAGGTTAATTCAGCCCCAGCATTTT | TRBJ1-5 | few | . | TRBV28
CASSFVGGGTDYGYTF | TGTGCCAGCAGTTTCGTTGGAGGTGGGACAGACTATGGCTACACCTTC | TRBJ1-2 | many | TRBD1 | TRBV27
CATSESESSNNEQYF | TGTGCCACCAGTGAGTCAGAGAGCAGTAACAACGAGCAGTACTTC | TRBJ2-7 | once | . | TRBV24-1
CASRPISGRSYEQYF | TGTGCCAGCAGACCTATTAGCGGCCGGTCCTACGAGCAGTACTTC | TRBJ2-7 | many | . | TRBV6-5
CSVPTGGRETQYF | TGCAGCGTACCGACAGGGGGGAGAGAGACCCAGTACTTC | TRBJ2-5 | many | TRBD1 | TRBV29-1
CSAPLAGARDTQYF | TGCAGTGCACCACTAGCGGGCGCTCGGGATACGCAGTATTTT | TRBJ2-3 | . | TRBD2 | TRBV20-1
CASSLAGTGEEKLFF | TGCGCCAGCAGCTTGGCCGGGACAGGGGAAGAAAAACTGTTTTTT | TRBJ1-4 | . | TRBD1 | TRBV5-1
CSVEGGKDNQPQHF | TGCAGCGTTGAGGGAGGGAAGGACAATCAGCCCCAGCATTTT | TRBJ1-5 | few | . | TRBV29-1